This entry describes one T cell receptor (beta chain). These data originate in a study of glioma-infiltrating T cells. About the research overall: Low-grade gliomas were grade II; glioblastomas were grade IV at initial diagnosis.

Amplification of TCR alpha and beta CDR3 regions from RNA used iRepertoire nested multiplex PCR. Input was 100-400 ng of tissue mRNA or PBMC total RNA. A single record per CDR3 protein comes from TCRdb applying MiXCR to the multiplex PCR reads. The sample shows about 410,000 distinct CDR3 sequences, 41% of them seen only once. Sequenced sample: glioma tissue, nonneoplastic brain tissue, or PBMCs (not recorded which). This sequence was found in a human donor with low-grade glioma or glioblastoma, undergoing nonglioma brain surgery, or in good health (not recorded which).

The CDR3 protein is CASSPRTSGIYEQYF. CDR3 DNA: TGTGCCAGCAGCCCCAGGACTAGCGGGATCTACGAGCAGTACTTC. The chain uses TRBV4-2 and TRBJ2-7; 12 bases are a match to TRBD2. The V and J ends lost 4 bases and 3 bases, in that order; junction bases with no gene match: 4. CDR3 length: 15 amino acids. Germline-derived CDR1 and CDR2 are LGHNA and YNFKEQ.